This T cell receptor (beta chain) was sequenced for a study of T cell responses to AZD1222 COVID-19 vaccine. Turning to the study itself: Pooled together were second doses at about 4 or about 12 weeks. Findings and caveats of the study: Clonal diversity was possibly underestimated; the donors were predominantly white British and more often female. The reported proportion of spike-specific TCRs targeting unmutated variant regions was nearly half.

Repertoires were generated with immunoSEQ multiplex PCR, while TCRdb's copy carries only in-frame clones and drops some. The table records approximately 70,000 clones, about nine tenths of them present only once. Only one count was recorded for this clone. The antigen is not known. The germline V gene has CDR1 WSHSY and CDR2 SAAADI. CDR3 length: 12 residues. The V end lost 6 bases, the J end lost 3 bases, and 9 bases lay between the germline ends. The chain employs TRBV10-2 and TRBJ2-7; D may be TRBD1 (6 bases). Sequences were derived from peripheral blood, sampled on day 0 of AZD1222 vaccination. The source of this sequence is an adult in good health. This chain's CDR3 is CASRQGDYEQYF. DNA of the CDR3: TGCGCCAGCAGACAGGGCGACTACGAGCAGTACTTC.